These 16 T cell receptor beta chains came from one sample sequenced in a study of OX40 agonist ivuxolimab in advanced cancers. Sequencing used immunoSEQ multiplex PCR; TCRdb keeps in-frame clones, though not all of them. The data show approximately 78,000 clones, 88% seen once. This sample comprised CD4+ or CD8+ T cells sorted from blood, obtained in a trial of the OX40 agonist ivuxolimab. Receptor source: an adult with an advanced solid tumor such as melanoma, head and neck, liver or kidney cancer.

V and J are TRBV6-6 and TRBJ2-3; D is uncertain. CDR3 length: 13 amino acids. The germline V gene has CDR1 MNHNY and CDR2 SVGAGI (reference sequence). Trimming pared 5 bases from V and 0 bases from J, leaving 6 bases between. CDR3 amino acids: CASSVPSTDTQYF. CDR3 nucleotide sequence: TGTGCCAGCAGTGTCCCCAGCACAGATACGCAGTATTTT.

For the CDR3, the DNA is TGTGCCAGCAGCTTAGCCGGACTAGCGGGGGGACCGGATACGCAGTATTTT. Its protein product is CASSLAGLAGGPDTQYF. V gene TRBV7-9 combines with J gene TRBJ2-3; the match to TRBD2 covers 14 bases. Unmatched junction bases numbered 5, after V lost 0 bases and J lost 6 bases. Germline values: CDR1 SEHNR, CDR2 FQNEAQ (reference sequence). The CDR3 has 17 residues.

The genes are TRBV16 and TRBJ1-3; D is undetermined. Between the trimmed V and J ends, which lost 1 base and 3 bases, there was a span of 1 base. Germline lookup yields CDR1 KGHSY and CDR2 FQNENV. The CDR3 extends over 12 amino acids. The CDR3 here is CASSQFGNTIYF. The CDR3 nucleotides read TGTGCCAGCAGCCAATTTGGAAACACCATATATTTT.

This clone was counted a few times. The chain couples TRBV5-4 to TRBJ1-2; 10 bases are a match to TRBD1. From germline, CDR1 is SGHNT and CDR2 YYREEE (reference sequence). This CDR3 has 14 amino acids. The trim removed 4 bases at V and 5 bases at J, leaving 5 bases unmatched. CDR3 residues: CASSRTGGGYGYTF. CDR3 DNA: TGTGCCAGCAGCAGGACAGGGGGAGGGTATGGCTACACCTTC.

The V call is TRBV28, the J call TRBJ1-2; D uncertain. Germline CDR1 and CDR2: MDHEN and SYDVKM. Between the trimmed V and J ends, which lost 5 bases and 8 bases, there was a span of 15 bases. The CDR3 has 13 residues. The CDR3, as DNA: TGTGCCAGCAGTCCAGGACGGGGAGACGGCTACACCTTC. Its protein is CASSPGRGDGYTF.

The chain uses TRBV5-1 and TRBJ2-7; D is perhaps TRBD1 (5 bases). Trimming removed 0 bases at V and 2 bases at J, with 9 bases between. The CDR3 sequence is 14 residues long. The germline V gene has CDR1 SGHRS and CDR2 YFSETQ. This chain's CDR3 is CASSLDRGTYEQYF. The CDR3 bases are TGCGCCAGCAGCTTGGATAGGGGAACCTACGAGCAGTACTTC. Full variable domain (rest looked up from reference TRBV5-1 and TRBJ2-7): KAGVTQTPRYLIKTRGQQVTLSCSPISGHRSVSWYQQTPGQGLQFLFEYFSETQRNKGNFPGRFSGRQFSNSRSEMNVSTLELGDSALYLCASSLDRGTYEQYFGPGTRLTVT.

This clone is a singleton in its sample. CDR3 coding DNA: TGTGCCAGCAGCTTAGATCTCAGGCGGGGGGACACCGGGGAGCTGTTTTTT. Amino acids: CASSLDLRRGDTGELFF. J is TRBJ2-2 and V is TRBV11-3; 8 nucleotides match TRBD2. The junction had 6 bases not matched to a gene; V was cut back by 0 bases and J by 3 bases. The CDR3 spans 17 residues. The germline V gene has CDR1 SGHNT and CDR2 YENEEA. Using reference TRBV11-3 and TRBJ2-2 for the parts outside the CDR3, the full variable domain is EAGVVQSPRYKIIEKKQPVAFWCNPISGHNTLYWYLQNLGQGPELLIRYENEEAVDDSQLPKDRFSAERLKGVDSTLKIQPAELGDSAVYLCASSLDLRRGDTGELFFGEGSRLTVL.

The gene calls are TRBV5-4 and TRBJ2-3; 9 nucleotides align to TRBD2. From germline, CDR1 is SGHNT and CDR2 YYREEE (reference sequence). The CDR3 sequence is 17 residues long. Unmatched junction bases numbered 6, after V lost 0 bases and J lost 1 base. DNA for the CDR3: TGTGCCAGCAGCTTGGCGCTAGCGGGGACAGGCACAGATACGCAGTATTTT. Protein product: CASSLALAGTGTDTQYF.

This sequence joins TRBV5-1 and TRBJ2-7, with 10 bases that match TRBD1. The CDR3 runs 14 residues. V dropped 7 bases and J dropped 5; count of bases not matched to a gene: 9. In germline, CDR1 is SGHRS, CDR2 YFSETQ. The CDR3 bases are TGCGCCAGCGGTTCGGGACAGGGGTGGAACGAGCAGTACTTC. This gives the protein CASGSGQGWNEQYF.

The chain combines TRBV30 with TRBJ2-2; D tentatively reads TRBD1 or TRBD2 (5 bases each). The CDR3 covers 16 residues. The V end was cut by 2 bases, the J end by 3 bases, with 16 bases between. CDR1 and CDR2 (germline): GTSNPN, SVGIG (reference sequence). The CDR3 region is CAWSQGNRRDTGELFF. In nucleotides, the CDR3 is TGTGCCTGGAGTCAGGGAAACCGGCGGGACACCGGGGAGCTGTTTTTT.

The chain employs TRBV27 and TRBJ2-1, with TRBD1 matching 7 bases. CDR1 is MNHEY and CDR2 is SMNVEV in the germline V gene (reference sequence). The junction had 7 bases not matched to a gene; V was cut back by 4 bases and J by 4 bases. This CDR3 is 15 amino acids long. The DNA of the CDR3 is TGTGCCAGCAGTTACGGGACAGCTTCTTACAATGAGCAGTTCTTC. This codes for CASSYGTASYNEQFF.

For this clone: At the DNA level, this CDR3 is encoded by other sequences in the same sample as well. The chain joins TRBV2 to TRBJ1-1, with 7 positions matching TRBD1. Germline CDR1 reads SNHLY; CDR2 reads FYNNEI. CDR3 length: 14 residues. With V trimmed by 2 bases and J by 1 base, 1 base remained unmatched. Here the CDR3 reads CASSERGPNTEAFF. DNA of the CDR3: TGTGCCAGCAGTGAAAGGGGGCCGAACACTGAAGCTTTCTTT.

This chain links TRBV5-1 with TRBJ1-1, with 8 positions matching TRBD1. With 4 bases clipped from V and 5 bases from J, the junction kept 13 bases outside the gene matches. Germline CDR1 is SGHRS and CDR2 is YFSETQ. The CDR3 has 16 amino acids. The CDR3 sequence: CASSLRTGRISTEAFF. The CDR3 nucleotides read TGCGCCAGCAGCCTCAGGACAGGGCGTATATCGACTGAAGCTTTCTTT.

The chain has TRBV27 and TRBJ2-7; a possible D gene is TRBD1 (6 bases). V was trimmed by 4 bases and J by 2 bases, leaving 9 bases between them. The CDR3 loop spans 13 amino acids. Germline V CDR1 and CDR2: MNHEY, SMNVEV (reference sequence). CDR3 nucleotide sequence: TGTGCCAGCAGTTCCCGGACAGCCTACGAGCAGTACTTC. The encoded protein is CASSSRTAYEQYF.

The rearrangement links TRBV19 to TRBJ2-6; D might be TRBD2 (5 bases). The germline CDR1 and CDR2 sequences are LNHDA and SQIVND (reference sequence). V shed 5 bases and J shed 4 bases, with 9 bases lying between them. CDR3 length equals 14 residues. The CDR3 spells CASSPSGGANVLTF. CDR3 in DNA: TGTGCCAGTAGTCCTTCGGGGGGGGCCAACGTCCTGACTTTC.

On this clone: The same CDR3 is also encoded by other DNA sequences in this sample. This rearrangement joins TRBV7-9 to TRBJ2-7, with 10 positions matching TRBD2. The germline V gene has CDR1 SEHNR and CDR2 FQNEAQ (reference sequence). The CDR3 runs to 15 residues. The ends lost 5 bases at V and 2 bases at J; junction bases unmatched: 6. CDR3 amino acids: CASSPSGSPTYEQYF. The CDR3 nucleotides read TGTGCCAGCAGCCCTAGCGGGAGTCCGACCTACGAGCAGTACTTC.